This T cell receptor (beta chain) was observed in a study of spatial heterogeneity in lung cancer. The wider study: Among detected sequences, beta-chain ones consistently exceeded alpha-chain ones in number. Study-level findings and limits: Ubiquitous expanded tumor TCRs surfaced in blood more at resection than they did at follow-up.

Time point reported: sample taken at primary tumor resection. Material for sequencing was whole RNA from tumor, nontumor lung or frozen PBMC, left unsorted. The donors comprised 60 to 80 untreated early-stage non-small cell lung cancer patients. This CDR3 has 14 amino acids. V was pared by 6 bases and J by 4 bases, with 15 bases between. The germline CDR1 and CDR2 sequences are MDHEN and SYDVKM. Individual TCR cDNA molecules each bore their own unique molecular identifier. TCRdb itself ran the 5' RACE reads through MiXCR, one entry per CDR3 protein. The data contain about 23,000 distinct CDR3 sequences, 4% to 5% of them singletons. This clonotype was counted ten times or more. The antigen is undetermined.

The rearrangement links TRBV28 to TRBJ1-2, with D possibly matching TRBD1 (6 bases). This sequence was found in a male donor with early-stage non-small cell lung cancer. The specimen comprised PBMCs, sampled at surgery. CDR3 nucleotide sequence: TGTGCCAGCAGCCCCGGGGGGCCCACCTATGGCTACACCTTC. Translated, it gives CASSPGGPTYGYTF.